This TCR beta chain was recovered during a study of T cells in Graves' hyperthyroidism and ophthalmopathy. The table lists this clonotype with many counts. The antigen is not known. In germline, CDR1 is LGHDT, CDR2 YNNKEL (reference sequence). V was cut by 3 bases and J by 1 base, with 9 bases left in between. CDR3 length equals 14 residues. Study-level findings and limits: Among clonotypes expanded in thyroid above 0.001, most were also found in blood.

TCR beta CDR3 regions were amplified from RNA. The HTBI set primed first-round TCR CDR3 RT-PCR. MiXCR was run by TCRdb on the multiplex PCR reads, yielding one entry per CDR3 protein. Of hundreds of thousands of distinct CDR3 sequences in the sample, 14% were seen once. The V call is TRBV3-1, the J call TRBJ1-2; D not certain. The source material was blood. The receptor's source is a woman younger than 30 with Graves' hyperthyroidism. The chain's CDR3 is CASSHGPSNYGYTF. The CDR3 DNA is TGTGCCAGCAGCCATGGACCGAGTAACTATGGCTACACCTTC. Full variable domain (rest looked up from reference TRBV3-1 and TRBJ1-2): DTAVSQTPKYLVTQMGNDKSIKCEQNLGHDTMYWYKQDSKKFLKIMFSYNNKELIINETVPNRFSPKSPDKAHLNLHINSLELGDSAVYFCASSHGPSNYGYTFGSGTRLTVV.